These 14 T cell receptor beta chains came from one sample sequenced in a study of blood T cell repertoires in COVID-19. Sequencing used immunoSEQ multiplex PCR; TCRdb keeps in-frame clones, though not all of them. The sample shows over 85,000 clones, approximately 86% of them seen only once. Sequenced material: peripheral blood. These receptors were obtained from a woman aged 80 or over with acute or convalescent COVID-19.

The chain carries TRBV4-1 and TRBJ2-1; D unresolved. The CDR3 is made up of 16 amino acids. The ends were cut back, 7 bases at V and 1 base at J, with 17 bases in the middle. CDR1 is MGHRA, CDR2 YSYEKL, per germline. This CDR3 is CASTDKPDPSYNEQFF. The CDR3 bases are TGCGCCAGCACCGACAAGCCCGACCCTTCCTACAATGAGCAGTTCTTC.

V and J are TRBV4-1 and TRBJ1-2, with 10 bases identical to TRBD1. V shed 1 base, J shed 4 bases, and the junction held 3 bases outside the gene matches. CDR3 length: 15 residues. CDR1 MGHRA and CDR2 YSYEKL come from the germline V gene. CDR3 protein: CASSQAGTGVYGYTF. In DNA form, the CDR3 reads TGCGCCAGCAGCCAAGCGGGGACAGGGGTCTATGGCTACACCTTC.

The chain combines TRBV10-3 with TRBJ2-3; tentatively, D is TRBD1 (5 bases). Per the germline V gene, CDR1 is ENHRY and CDR2 is SYGVKD. This CDR3 comprises 14 residues. With 3 bases removed from V and 0 bases from J, the gap between germline ends came to 7 bases. The chain's CDR3 is CAISEGASTDTQYF. CDR3 bases: TGTGCCATCAGTGAAGGGGCTAGCACAGATACGCAGTATTTT.

The sample holds a few counts of this clone. DNA of the CDR3: TGTGCCAGCAGCCCTGGGGGCCCCGGCCAGCCCCAGCATTTT. Its protein is CASSPGGPGQPQHF. J is TRBJ1-5 and V is TRBV5-4; tentative D call: TRBD1 (6 bases). The CDR3 contains 14 residues. The V end lost 4 bases, the J end lost 7 bases, and 15 bases lay between the germline ends. The germline V gene has CDR1 SGHNT and CDR2 YYREEE (reference sequence).

This chain uses TRBV24-1 with TRBJ1-5, with 9 bases lining up with TRBD1. Germline V CDR1 and CDR2: KGHDR, SFDVKD. V lost 4 bases and J lost 1; bases outside the gene matches: 4. This CDR3 contains 16 residues. CDR3 sequence (DNA): TGTGCCACCAGTGACCGAACAGGGGGCAGCAATCAGCCCCAGCATTTT. It translates to CATSDRTGGSNQPQHF.

The chain uses TRBV6-5 and TRBJ2-3; the match to TRBD2 covers 9 bases. The CDR3 is made up of 15 amino acids. Trimming at V came to 6 bases and at J to 5 bases, leaving 9 bases not matched to a gene. The germline gives CDR1 MNHEY, CDR2 SVGAGI. DNA for the CDR3: TGTGCCAGCAGCCCCCAGGGGCGGGGGGGAGATACGCAGTATTTT. Translating it yields CASSPQGRGGDTQYF.

This chain connects TRBV19 to TRBJ2-4; D is perhaps TRBD1 (5 bases). V lost 9 bases and J lost 6, with 15 bases in between. The CDR3 loop spans 13 amino acids. Germline V gene lookup returns CDR1 LNHDA and CDR2 SQIVND (reference sequence). DNA of the CDR3: TGTGCCAGCCGACCGACAGAGTCAAACATTCAGTACTTC. Residues: CASRPTESNIQYF.

V and J are TRBV5-6 and TRBJ2-7; 8 nucleotides match TRBD2. CDR1 is SGHDT, CDR2 YYEEEE, per germline. The CDR3 is 14 amino acids. With V trimmed by 0 bases and J by 6 bases, 5 bases remained unmatched. CDR3 loop: CASSLGGGGIEQYF. The CDR3 DNA reads as TGTGCCAGCAGCTTGGGAGGCGGGGGGATCGAGCAGTACTTC.

J is TRBJ1-4 and V is TRBV2, with D hard to call. Germline assignment: CDR1 SNHLY and CDR2 FYNNEI. CDR3 length: 14 residues. V lost 6 bases to trimming and J lost 6 bases, with 14 bases between them. CDR3 DNA: TGTGCCAGCAGGCCCGGAAGGAGGGATGAAAAACTGTTTTTT. Encoded protein: CASRPGRRDEKLFF.

DNA of the CDR3: TGCAGCGTTGTTCCCTACCCGGGGAGCACAGATACGCAGTATTTT. Translated: CSVVPYPGSTDTQYF. This chain joins TRBV29-1 and TRBJ2-3; possible D gene TRBD2, 5 bases. Trimming shortened V by 4 bases and J by 0 bases, and 14 bases separated the two germline ends. CDR3 length: 15 residues. Germline V gene lookup returns CDR1 SQVTM and CDR2 ANQGSEA.

In its sample, this clone is medium-sized (0.01 to 0.1%). The CDR3 DNA follows: TGTGCCAGCAGCCGCGAAGGCCAGGATGGGGAAAAACTGTTTTTT. Translation gives CASSREGQDGEKLFF. The V gene is TRBV5-4, the J gene TRBJ1-4, with D unresolved. CDR3 length: 15 amino acids. The germline CDR1 and CDR2 sequences are SGHNT and YYREEE (reference sequence). Trimming took off 4 bases at V and 8 bases at J, with 18 bases between the two ends.

The rearrangement joins TRBV15 to TRBJ2-7; 7 nucleotides align to TRBD1. From germline, CDR1 is LNHNV and CDR2 YYDKDF (reference sequence). The V and J ends lost 5 bases and 2 bases, in that order; junction bases with no gene match: 6. CDR3 length equals 14 residues. This CDR3 reads CATSGRDSPYEQYF. CDR3 in DNA: TGTGCCACCAGCGGAAGGGACAGCCCCTACGAGCAGTACTTC.

This chain connects TRBV19 to TRBJ1-2, with D perhaps matching TRBD1 (5 bases). Trimming left V 4 bases short and J 8 bases short, with 17 bases between. The V gene's germline CDR1 is LNHDA and CDR2 SQIVND (reference sequence). This CDR3 has 14 residues. CDR3 region: CASSTQEAYLGYTF. In DNA form, the CDR3 reads TGTGCCAGTAGTACACAGGAAGCCTACTTAGGCTACACCTTC.

This sequence joins TRBV6-5 and TRBJ2-4; D is possibly TRBD2 (6 bases). Germline CDR1 MNHEY, CDR2 SVGAGI. The V gene lost 6 bases and the J gene lost 0 bases, with 12 bases spanning the gap. The CDR3 covers 15 residues. The CDR3 loop is CASSVGGIAKNIQYF. The CDR3 bases are TGTGCCAGCAGCGTCGGGGGAATAGCCAAAAACATTCAGTACTTC.